This entry features one T cell receptor beta chain sequence. Its antigen remains unidentified. The CDR3 runs to 16 residues. Trimming removed 1 base at V and 7 bases at J, with 16 bases between. Per the germline V gene, CDR1 is LGHNA and CDR2 is YNFKEQ. TCRdb analysed the 5' RACE reads with MiXCR anew, one entry per CDR3 protein. The sample lists under 350,000 distinct CDR3 sequences, around 15% occurring once. These data belong to a study of T-cell memory formation after mild COVID-19. Notes on the study in general: Clones shrinking between day 15 and 85 showed a balanced CD4/CD8 split, and those that grew later tilted toward CD4+.

The sequencing input was PBMCs or a T cell subset sorted from them (not recorded which). This chain connects TRBV4-2 to TRBJ1-4, with D possibly being TRBD1 (5 bases). This TCR was sampled from a man aged 18-30 years who had mild COVID-19 (a few samples of this study predate the infection). Cell type and time point are not known. The CDR3 DNA sequence: TGTGCCAGCAGCCAAGTGGGAGGGGCCCAGGGTGAAAAACTGTTTTTT. It encodes CASSQVGGAQGEKLFF.